These 17 T cell receptor beta chains were sequenced from one sample in a study of T-cell reconstitution after alpha-beta-depleted transplantation in children (dated by TCRdb to the mid-2010s). Receptor libraries were prepared by PCR. Instrument used: Illumina HiSeq 2500. To normalize quantification of the TCRbeta repertoire, the TCR libraries were built with molecular barcoding that relied on unique molecular identifiers. TCRdb handled the public reads itself, with Q25 trimming in fastp and clone calling in MiXCR, and kept productive beta chains. Each CDR3 protein gets just one entry, which takes the most common genes and DNA from the rows behind it. The sample table holds roughly 160,000 distinct CDR3 sequences, of which around 10% were seen once. The ten largest account for 13% of the sample. Per the publication, the treatment or condition label means: allogeneic hematopoietic cell transplantation with graft depleted of TCRalphabeta T cells and CD19 B cells.

Material: PBMCs, obtained before TCRalphabeta/CD19-depleted stem cell transplant. The receptors originated from a boy aged 2 to 10 with acute myeloid leukemia, due to receive a stem cell transplant.

This clonotype was recorded many times. The rearrangement uses TRBV7-6 and TRBJ2-5; possible D gene TRBD2, 6 bases. Germline loops: CDR1 SGHVS, CDR2 FNYEAQ. This CDR3 has 14 amino acids. Trimming took off 5 bases at V and 5 bases at J, with 15 bases between the two ends. CDR3: CASSRDSRIETQYF. The CDR3 bases are TGTGCCAGCAGCCGGGACTCCCGAATCGAGACCCAGTACTTC.

The table lists this clonotype with many counts. This rearrangement joins TRBV29-1 to TRBJ2-2; D assignment may be TRBD1 or TRBD2 (5 bases each). The CDR3 spans 12 residues. Trimming stripped 6 bases from V and 8 bases from J, with 13 bases between. The V gene's germline CDR1 is SQVTM and CDR2 ANQGSEA. CDR3 amino acids: CSVPGPSGELFF. In DNA, the CDR3 is TGCAGCGTGCCGGGGCCCTCGGGGGAGCTGTTTTTT.

This clonotype was counted at least ten times. V is TRBV5-1 and J is TRBJ2-1; 9 positions match TRBD1. Trimming took 4 bases from V and 8 from J; bases not matched to a gene: 7. This CDR3 region has 14 residues. Germline V gives CDR1 SGHRS, CDR2 YFSETQ. The CDR3 DNA sequence: TGCGCCAGCAGCACGGGACAGGGTTACGATGAGCAGTTCTTC. This sequence encodes CASSTGQGYDEQFF.

This clonotype has ten or more counts. This sequence joins TRBV9 and TRBJ1-3, with D tentatively TRBD1 (6 bases). Trimming shortened V by 0 bases and J by 1 base, and 8 bases separated the two germline ends. CDR1 is SGDLS and CDR2 is YYNGEE in the germline V gene. The CDR3 length is 15 residues. CDR3 loop: CASSVVGTSGNTIYF. The CDR3, as DNA: TGTGCCAGCAGCGTAGTAGGGACATCTGGAAACACCATATATTTT. Complete variable domain (other parts from reference TRBV9 and TRBJ1-3): DSGVTQTPKHLITATGQRVTLRCSPRSGDLSVYWYQQSLDQGLQFLIQYYNGEERAKGNILERFSAQQFPDLHSELNLSSLELGDSALYFCASSVVGTSGNTIYFGEGSWLTVV.

This clonotype came up many times. V and J are TRBV7-8 and TRBJ1-1; D not resolved. The CDR3 is 15 residues long. Germline CDR1 is SGHVS and CDR2 is FQNEAQ. Trimming shortened V by 3 bases and J by 0 bases, and 11 bases separated the two germline ends. The CDR3 spells CASSFRQALNTEAFF. As DNA, the CDR3 is TGTGCCAGCAGCTTTCGGCAGGCCTTGAACACTGAAGCTTTCTTT.

The V call is TRBV7-6, the J call TRBJ2-3; possible D gene TRBD2, 6 bases. CDR3 length equals 14 residues. CDR1 SGHVS and CDR2 FNYEAQ come from the germline V gene. The V end lost 6 bases, the J end lost 4 bases, and 14 bases lay between the germline ends. The CDR3: CASRRTGGSDTQYF. As DNA, the CDR3 is TGTGCCAGCAGACGTACTGGGGGGTCAGATACGCAGTATTTT.

Of note for this clonotype: A junction boundary mismatches the germline segment, possibly from a read error. The rearrangement uses TRBV13 and TRBJ2-3, with D possibly being TRBD2 (6 bases). Germline V lookup: CDR1 PRHDT, CDR2 FYEKMQ (reference sequence). The CDR3 runs to 14 residues. CDR3 sequence (DNA): TGTGCCAGCAGCTCGGGACTCTTCACAGATGCGCAGTTTTTT. Amino acids: CASSSGLFTDAQFF.

This clonotype was seen more than once but under ten times. The rearrangement links TRBV30 to TRBJ1-5, with unresolved D. The CDR3 extends over 14 amino acids. The V gene lost 2 bases and the J gene lost 3 bases, with 11 bases spanning the gap. Per germline, CDR1 GTSNPN and CDR2 SVGIG (reference sequence). The CDR3 coding sequence is TGTGCCTGGAGTTTGGGCCGAAACAATCAGCCCCAGCATTTT. Amino acids: CAWSLGRNNQPQHF.

This clonotype showed up many times. The chain employs TRBV19 and TRBJ1-2; D ambiguous. V lost 6 bases, J lost 4 bases, and 9 bases lay in between. The germline gives CDR1 LNHDA, CDR2 SQIVND (reference sequence). The CDR3 runs to 12 residues. DNA for the CDR3: TGTGCCAGTAGGCCGGAATTCTATGGCTACACCTTC. This translates into CASRPEFYGYTF.

CDR3 amino acids: CAWGARRYEQYF. The DNA for the CDR3 is TGTGCCTGGGGGGCAAGGCGTTACGAGCAGTACTTC. J is TRBJ2-7 and V is TRBV30; weak D call: TRBD1 (5 bases). The V end was cut by 5 bases, the J end by 4 bases, with 12 bases between. CDR3 length: 12 amino acids. Germline assignment: CDR1 GTSNPN and CDR2 SVGIG (reference sequence).

This clonotype has a count of ten or more. The chain uses TRBV7-9 and TRBJ2-7; 7 nucleotides line up with TRBD1. The V and J ends lost 4 bases and 5 bases, in that order; junction bases with no gene match: 2. CDR1 is SEHNR, CDR2 FQNEAQ, per germline (reference sequence). The CDR3 has 12 residues. CDR3 DNA: TGTGCCAGCAGCTACAGGGGAGACGAGCAGTACGTC. Protein product: CASSYRGDEQYV.

This clonotype was seen at least ten times. V and J are TRBV28 and TRBJ1-5; 10 bases line up with TRBD1. This CDR3 has 15 residues. CDR1 MDHEN and CDR2 SYDVKM come from the germline V gene. Germline trimming cut 6 bases from V and 5 bases from J; bases unmatched to any gene: 7. The CDR3 region has the DNA TGTGCCAGCAGCCTAGACAGGGGGCCGGATCAGCCCCAGCATTTT. This codes for CASSLDRGPDQPQHF.

This clonotype was observed at least ten times. This chain uses TRBV20-1 with TRBJ2-7, with TRBD2 matching 7 bases. Germline trimming cut 3 bases from V and 3 bases from J; bases unmatched to any gene: 8. The CDR3 sequence is 14 residues long. Germline CDR1 reads DFQATT; CDR2 reads SNEGSKA (reference sequence). Written as DNA, the CDR3 is TGCAGTGCTAGTCGATTGGGACTAATCTACGAGCAGTACTTC. Translation gives CSASRLGLIYEQYF.

The chain joins TRBV5-4 to TRBJ1-1; D is undetermined. Per germline, CDR1 SGHNT and CDR2 YYREEE (reference sequence). V lost 2 bases to trimming and J lost 2 bases, with 7 bases between them. The CDR3 spans 13 residues. CDR3 protein: CASSFYGNTEAFF. The CDR3 DNA sequence: TGTGCCAGCAGCTTCTACGGTAACACTGAAGCTTTCTTT. The full variable domain, rest sourced from reference TRBV5-4 and TRBJ1-1, is ETGVTQSPTHLIKTRGQQVTLRCSSQSGHNTVSWYQQALGQGPQFIFQYYREEENGRGNFPPRFSGLQFPNYSSELNVNALELDDSALYLCASSFYGNTEAFFGQGTRLTVV.

This clonotype has ten or more counts. The chain uses TRBV12-3 or TRBV12-4 and TRBJ1-3; maybe TRBD1 (6 bases). Trimming left V 11 bases short and J 3 bases short, with 17 bases between. The CDR3 has 14 amino acids. Written as DNA, the CDR3 is TGTGCCGGAACTGGGGGGGCAGATGGAAACACCATATATTTT. This encodes CAGTGGADGNTIYF.

This clonotype was seen repeatedly, ten times or more. V is TRBV9 and J is TRBJ2-1; tentatively, D is TRBD2 (5 bases). Germline CDR1 and CDR2: SGDLS and YYNGEE. With 0 bases removed from V and 4 bases from J, the gap between germline ends came to 14 bases. This CDR3 has 16 residues. The CDR3 protein is CASSVAPNPGYNEQFF. The CDR3 nucleotides read TGTGCCAGCAGCGTAGCTCCGAACCCGGGATACAATGAGCAGTTCTTC.

This clonotype was observed at least ten times. This chain connects TRBV6-5 to TRBJ1-1, with D unclear. Germline V gene sequence: CDR1 MNHEY, CDR2 SVGAGI. The CDR3 covers 14 residues. Deletions cut 7 bases from V and 4 bases from J, with 16 bases between. The DNA of the CDR3 is TGTGCCAGCATTTCTCCCGGAGGGTTCACTGAAGCTTTCTTT. As protein: CASISPGGFTEAFF.